The entry that follows covers one T cell receptor beta chain sequence. Its antigen is not known. This entry belongs to a study of long-term antiretroviral therapy in people with HIV. General observations from the study: Repertoire composition at all time points was dominated by clones that had expanded before ART.

This was the immunoSEQ v3.0 assay at survey level. Sequencing aimed at about 35,000-55,000 T-cell genomes per sample. Sequencing was performed with immunoSEQ multiplex PCR; in TCRdb, only in-frame clones are kept and a portion is missing. This table holds about 42,000 clones, approximately 86% found once. V dropped 0 bases and J dropped 1 base, with 13 bases sitting between them. The CDR3 length is 17 residues. CDR1 and CDR2 from the germline V gene are SGHKS and YYEKEE (reference sequence). The TCR was taken from a woman aged 45-65 years with HIV. The source material was unsorted PBMCs, sampled 0.1 years before starting antiretroviral therapy. The rearrangement uses TRBV5-5 and TRBJ2-2; possibly TRBD2 for D (5 bases). The CDR3 protein is CASSLVGGRLNTGELFF. CDR3 DNA: TGTGCCAGCAGCTTGGTTGGAGGACGATTGAACACCGGGGAGCTGTTTTTT. Looking up the rest from reference TRBV5-5 and TRBJ2-2 gives the full variable domain: DAGVTQSPTHLIKTRGQQVTLRCSPISGHKSVSWYQQVLGQGPQFIFQYYEKEERGRGNFPDRFSARQFPNYSSELNVNALLLGDSALYLCASSLVGGRLNTGELFFGEGSRLTVL.